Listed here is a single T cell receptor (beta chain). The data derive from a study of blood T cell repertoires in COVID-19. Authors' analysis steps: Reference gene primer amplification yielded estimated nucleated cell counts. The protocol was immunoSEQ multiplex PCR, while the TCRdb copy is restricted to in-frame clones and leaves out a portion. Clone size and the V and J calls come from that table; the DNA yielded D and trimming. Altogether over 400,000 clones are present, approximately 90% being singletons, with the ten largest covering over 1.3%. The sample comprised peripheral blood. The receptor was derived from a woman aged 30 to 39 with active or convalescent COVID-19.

As DNA, the CDR3 is TGTGCCAGCAGCGCCCGGACTAGCGGGGGGGCCAACAATGAGCAGTTCTTC. It yields the protein CASSARTSGGANNEQFF. The chain couples TRBV9 to TRBJ2-1, with 15 nucleotides matching TRBD2. The germline CDR1 and CDR2 sequences are SGDLS and YYNGEE. The CDR3 covers 17 residues. V dropped 3 bases and J dropped 5; count of bases not matched to a gene: 6.